A single sample is the source of the 5 T cell receptor beta chains below, sequenced in a study of OX40 agonist ivuxolimab in advanced cancers. TCRdb's table, derived via immunoSEQ multiplex PCR, lists solely in-frame clones and lacks some. The repertoire holds 50,000 to 55,000 clones, approximately 91% seen once, with approximately 1.5% in the top ten. The material was CD4+ or CD8+ T cells sorted from blood, obtained in a trial of the OX40 agonist ivuxolimab. These receptors all stem from an adult with an advanced solid tumor such as melanoma, head and neck, liver or kidney cancer.

This clone was counted once. This rearrangement joins TRBV6-6 to TRBJ2-2; D may be TRBD1 (5 bases). The CDR3 length is 13 residues. In germline, CDR1 is MNHNY, CDR2 SVGAGI (reference sequence). V was pared by 6 bases and J by 5 bases, with 10 bases between. In DNA, the CDR3 is TGTGCCAGCAGGGCGACAGCTACCGGGGAGCTGTTTTTT. This gives the protein CASRATATGELFF.

The rearrangement joins TRBV10-1 to TRBJ1-1; D is perhaps TRBD1 (5 bases). The CDR3 has 13 amino acids. Trimming cost V 2 bases and J 6 bases, with 10 bases left between them. The V gene's germline CDR1 is WNHNN and CDR2 SYGVQD (reference sequence). The chain's CDR3 is CASSERQGSEAFF. The DNA of the CDR3 is TGCGCCAGCAGTGAGCGGCAGGGTTCTGAAGCTTTCTTT.

The chain joins TRBV5-1 to TRBJ2-1; maybe TRBD2 (6 bases). CDR3 length: 13 amino acids. Germline CDR1 reads SGHRS; CDR2 reads YFSETQ. Trimming removed 4 bases from V and 10 bases from J, with 15 bases in between. Here the CDR3 DNA reads TGCGCCAGCAGCCGCCAGGCTAGCGCCGAGCAGTTCTTC. This encodes CASSRQASAEQFF. Full variable domain (outside the CDR3, taken from reference TRBV5-1 and TRBJ2-1): KAGVTQTPRYLIKTRGQQVTLSCSPISGHRSVSWYQQTPGQGLQFLFEYFSETQRNKGNFPGRFSGRQFSNSRSEMNVSTLELGDSALYLCASSRQASAEQFFGPGTRLTVL.

This clone appeared once. The chain employs TRBV28 and TRBJ1-2; no clear D gene. This CDR3 contains 14 residues. The V gene's germline CDR1 is MDHEN and CDR2 SYDVKM. The V end was cut by 1 base, the J end by 7 bases, with 13 bases between. CDR3 bases: TGTGCCAGCAGTTTATATTCTGCGGGTTCTGGCTACACCTTC. Its translation is CASSLYSAGSGYTF.

This chain joins TRBV19 and TRBJ1-1, with 8 bases fitting TRBD1. This CDR3 region has 17 residues. The germline V gene encodes CDR1 LNHDA and CDR2 SQIVND (reference sequence). V trimming: 4 bases; J trimming: 4 bases; junction bases outside the gene matches: 14. The CDR3 nucleotides are TGTGCCAGTAGTAGAGGCAGGGGGCGAGAGGCGGCCACTGAAGCTTTCTTT. This translates into CASSRGRGREAATEAFF.